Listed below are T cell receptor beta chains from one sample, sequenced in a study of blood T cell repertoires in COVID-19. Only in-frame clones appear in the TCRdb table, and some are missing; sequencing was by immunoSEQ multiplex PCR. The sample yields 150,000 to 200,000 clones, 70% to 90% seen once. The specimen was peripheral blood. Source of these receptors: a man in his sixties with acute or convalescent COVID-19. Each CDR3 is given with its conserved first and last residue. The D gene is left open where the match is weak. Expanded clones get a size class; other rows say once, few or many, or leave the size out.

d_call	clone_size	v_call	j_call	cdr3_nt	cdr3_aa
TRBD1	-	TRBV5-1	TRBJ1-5	TGCGCCAGCAGCTTGGTTCCAGGGGGCTATCAGCCCCAGCATTTT	CASSLVPGGYQPQHF
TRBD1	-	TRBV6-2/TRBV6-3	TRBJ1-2	TGTGCCAGCAGTTACCCGGGACAGGGGGGAGCTGGTGGCTACACCTTC	CASSYPGQGGAGGYTF
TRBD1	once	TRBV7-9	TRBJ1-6	TGTGCCAGCAGCGATACAGGGGAGTGGTCACCCCTCCACTTT	CASSDTGEWSPLHF
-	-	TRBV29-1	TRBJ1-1	TGCAGCGTTGACCCGGGAGGCACTGAAGCTTTCTTT	CSVDPGGTEAFF
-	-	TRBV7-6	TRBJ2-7	TGTGCCAGCAGCTTAAGTCCGCAGGCCCCCTACGAGCAGTACTTC	CASSLSPQAPYEQYF
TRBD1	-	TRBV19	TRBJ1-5	TGTGCCAGTAGTACGGACAGGGGAGGCAATCAGCCCCAGCATTTT	CASSTDRGGNQPQHF
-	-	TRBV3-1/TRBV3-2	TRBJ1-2	TGTGCCAGCAGCCAAGTCTTACAGGCTTTTGGCTATGGCTACACCTTC	CASSQVLQAFGYGYTF
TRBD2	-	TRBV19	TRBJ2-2	TGTGCCAGTAGTATCGTGGGACTAGCGGGATCCGGGGAGCTGTTTTTT	CASSIVGLAGSGELFF
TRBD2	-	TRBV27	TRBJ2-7	TGTGCCAGCAGTTCTTTGACTAGCGGGAGCTACGAGCAGTACTTC	CASSSLTSGSYEQYF
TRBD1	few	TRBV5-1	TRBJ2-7	TGCGCCAGCAGCTTTGGGGACAGGGAAGTCTACGAGCAGTACTTC	CASSFGDREVYEQYF
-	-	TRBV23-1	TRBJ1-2	TGCGCCAGCAGTCATCAGGGCCCTAACTATGGCTACACCTTC	CASSHQGPNYGYTF
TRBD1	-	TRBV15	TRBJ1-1	TGTGCCACCAGCCCACAGGGGTGGACTGAAGCTTTCTTT	CATSPQGWTEAFF
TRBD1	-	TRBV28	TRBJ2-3	TGTGCCAGCAGGCTCCCGGGACAGGGGGCGAGAGATACGCAGTATTTT	CASRLPGQGARDTQYF
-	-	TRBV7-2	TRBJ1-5	TGTGCCAGCAGCTCTACCGGGACACCCCTTAGCAATCAGCCCCAGCATTTT	CASSSTGTPLSNQPQHF
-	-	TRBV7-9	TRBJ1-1	TGTGCCAGCAGCTTATCACGGGGAGGGACTGAAGCTTTCTTT	CASSLSRGGTEAFF
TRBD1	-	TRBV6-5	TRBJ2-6	TGTGCCAGCAGGGCAGGGGGCTTGTACGTCCTGACTTTC	CASRAGGLYVLTF
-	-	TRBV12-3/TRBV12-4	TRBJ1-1	TGTGCCAGCAGTTTGACAGCTTACACTGAAGCTTTCTTT	CASSLTAYTEAFF
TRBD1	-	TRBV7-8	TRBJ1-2	TGTGCCAGCAGCCGAACAGGGGCAAGCTATGGCTACACCTTC	CASSRTGASYGYTF
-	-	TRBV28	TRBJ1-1	TGTGCCAGCACCTTCGGACAGTTATACACTGAAGCTTTCTTT	CASTFGQLYTEAFF
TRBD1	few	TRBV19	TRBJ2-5	TGTGCCAGTAGCCTAACAGGGGGCGCGGAGACCCAGTACTTC	CASSLTGGAETQYF
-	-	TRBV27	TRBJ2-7	TGTGCCAGCAGTTATCGTCAGGGTGTGAGGGAGCAGTACTTC	CASSYRQGVREQYF
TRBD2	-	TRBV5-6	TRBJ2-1	TGTGCCAGCCACCTTCTAGCGGTCTACAATGAGCAGTTCTTC	CASHLLAVYNEQFF
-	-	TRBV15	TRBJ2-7	TGTGCCACCAGCAGTGGACAGTGGCGGGAGCAGTACTTC	CATSSGQWREQYF
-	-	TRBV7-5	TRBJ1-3	TGTGTCAGAAGTACAGGGTGCAAGACTGGAAACACCATATATTTT	CVRSTGCKTGNTIYF
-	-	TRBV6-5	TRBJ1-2	TGTGCCAGCAGGCTTCATGGCGGAGGCTACACCTTC	CASRLHGGGYTF
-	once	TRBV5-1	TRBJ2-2	TGCGCCAGCAGCCCCCGGGGTGGGAACACCGGGGAGCTGTTTTTT	CASSPRGGNTGELFF
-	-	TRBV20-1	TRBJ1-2	TGCAGTCCCTGGAGTAACTATGGCTACACCTTC	CSPWSNYGYTF
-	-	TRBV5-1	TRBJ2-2	TGCGCCAGCAGCTTGGCCCCGACAGGTTTGGCGACCGGGGAGCTGTTTTTT	CASSLAPTGLATGELFF
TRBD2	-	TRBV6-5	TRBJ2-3	TGTGCCAGCAGTCCGAGCGGGAGATGGGCAGATACGCAGTATTTT	CASSPSGRWADTQYF
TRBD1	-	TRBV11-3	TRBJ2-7	TGTGCCAGCAGCGTCTCCGGGACAGGGACCTACGAGCAGTACTTC	CASSVSGTGTYEQYF
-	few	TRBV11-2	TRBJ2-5	TGTGCCAGCAGCTTAGGTGGCCCCAGGGAGACCCAGTACTTC	CASSLGGPRETQYF
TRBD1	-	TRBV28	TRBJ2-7	TGTGCCAGCCTGGACAGGGCTTACTACGAGCAGTACTTC	CASLDRAYYEQYF
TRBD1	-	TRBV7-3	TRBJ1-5	TGTGCCAGCAGCTCGGACAGGGGTCAGCCCCAGCATTTT	CASSSDRGQPQHF
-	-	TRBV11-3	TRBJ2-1	TGTGCCAGCACCGTACTTAACCGATACAATGAGCAGTTCTTC	CASTVLNRYNEQFF
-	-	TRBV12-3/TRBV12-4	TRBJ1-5	TGTGCCAGCAGTTTACGGGGGGATCAGCCCCAGCATTTT	CASSLRGDQPQHF
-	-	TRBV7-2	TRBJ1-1	TGTGCCAGCAGCCCAGTTACATCAGGGGACACTGAAGCTTTCTTT	CASSPVTSGDTEAFF
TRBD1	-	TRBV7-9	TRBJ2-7	TGTGCCAGCAGCGACAGGGTTGTGCAGTACTTC	CASSDRVVQYF
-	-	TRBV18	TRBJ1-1	TGTGCCAGCTCACCACCCCAGGGGAACTTTATTAATGAAGCTTTCTTT	CASSPPQGNFINEAFF
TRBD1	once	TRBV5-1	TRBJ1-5	TGCGCCAGCAGCTTGAATTCGGCTTCCGGGACAGGCAATCAGCCCCAGCATTTT	CASSLNSASGTGNQPQHF
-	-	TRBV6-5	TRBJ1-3	TGTGCCAGCAGTCCCCTCCGCAGCTCTGGAAACACCATATATTTT	CASSPLRSSGNTIYF
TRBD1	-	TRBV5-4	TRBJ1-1	TGTGCCAGCAGCAGGGACAGGGGTGACACTGAAGCTTTCTTT	CASSRDRGDTEAFF
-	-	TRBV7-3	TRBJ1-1	TGTGCCAGCAGCCCCACCCCTCGGGGTATGAACACTGAAGCTTTCTTT	CASSPTPRGMNTEAFF
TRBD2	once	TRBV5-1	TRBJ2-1	TGCGCCAGCAGTCTGCAGCCGCAGGGAGGGGTCTACAATGAGCAGTTCTTC	CASSLQPQGGVYNEQFF
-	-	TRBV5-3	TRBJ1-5	TGTGCCAGAAGTCGGTCAGGGGACGGTCAGCCCCAGCATTTT	CARSRSGDGQPQHF
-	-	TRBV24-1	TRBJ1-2	TGTGCCACCAGTGCGGCAGGGTCTAACTATGGCTACACCTTC	CATSAAGSNYGYTF
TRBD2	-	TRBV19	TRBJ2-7	TGTGCCAGTAGTATCGGAGGACTAGGGACCTACGAGCAGTACTTC	CASSIGGLGTYEQYF
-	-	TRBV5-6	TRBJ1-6	TGTGCCAGCAGCGGCTTCAGGGGTGGGTCACCCCTCCACTTT	CASSGFRGGSPLHF
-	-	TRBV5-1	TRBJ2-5	TGCGCCAGCAGCTTACTAGTTCAAGGAGAGACCCAGTACTTC	CASSLLVQGETQYF
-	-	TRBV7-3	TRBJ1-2	TGTGCCAGCAGCCCCCGGGGGGGGGCCGACGGCTACACCTTC	CASSPRGGADGYTF
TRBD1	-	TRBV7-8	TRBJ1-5	TGTGCCAGCAGCGACAGGGGAAATCAGCCCCAGCATTTT	CASSDRGNQPQHF
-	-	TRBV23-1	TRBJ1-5	TGCGCCAGCAGTCAATGTCCCTCGCCGGTTAGCAATCAGCCCCAGCATTTT	CASSQCPSPVSNQPQHF
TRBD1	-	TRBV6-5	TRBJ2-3	TGTGCCACCGGACAGGTTAGCACAGATACGCAGTATTTT	CATGQVSTDTQYF
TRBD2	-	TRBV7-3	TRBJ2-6	TGTGCCAGCAGCCCCTACGGGAGGTCTGGGGCCAACGTCCTGACTTTC	CASSPYGRSGANVLTF
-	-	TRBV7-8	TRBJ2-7	TGTGCCAGCAGCTCCGGGCGGGGACCTGGAGAGCAGTACTTC	CASSSGRGPGEQYF
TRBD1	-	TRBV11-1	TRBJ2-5	TGTGCCAGCAGCTCGGGACAGGGGGTGACCGAGACCCAGTACTTC	CASSSGQGVTETQYF
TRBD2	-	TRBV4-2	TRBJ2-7	TGTGCCAGCAGCCCAGGACTAGCGGAGTCCTACGAGCAGTACTTC	CASSPGLAESYEQYF
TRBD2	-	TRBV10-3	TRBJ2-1	TGTGCCATCACGCCAGTGGGAGGGCGGAATGAGCAGTTCTTC	CAITPVGGRNEQFF
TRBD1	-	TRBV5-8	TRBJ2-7	TGTGCCAGCAGCTCCACCAATGACTTCCGGGACAGACGATACGAGCAGTACTTC	CASSSTNDFRDRRYEQYF
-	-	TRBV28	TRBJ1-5	TGTGCCAGCAGCCCTCCCAATCAGCCCCAGCATTTT	CASSPPNQPQHF
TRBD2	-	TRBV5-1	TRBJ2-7	TGCGCCAGCAGCTACTGGACTAGCGGGGCCTACGAGCAGTACTTC	CASSYWTSGAYEQYF